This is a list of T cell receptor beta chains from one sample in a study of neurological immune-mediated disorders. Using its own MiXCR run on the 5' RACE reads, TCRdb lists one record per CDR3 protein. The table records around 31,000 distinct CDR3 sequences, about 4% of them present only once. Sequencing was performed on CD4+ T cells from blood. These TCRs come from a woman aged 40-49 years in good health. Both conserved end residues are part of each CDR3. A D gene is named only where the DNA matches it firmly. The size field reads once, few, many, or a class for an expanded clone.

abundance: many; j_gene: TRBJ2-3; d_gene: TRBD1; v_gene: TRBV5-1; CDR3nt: TGCGCCAGCAGCGAGGGACAGAATCGGGACACGCAGTATTTT; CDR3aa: CASSEGQNRDTQYF
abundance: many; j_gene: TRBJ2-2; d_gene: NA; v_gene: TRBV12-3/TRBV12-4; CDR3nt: TGTGCCAGCAGGTCGTGGAGTACCGGGGAGCTGTTTTTT; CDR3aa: CASRSWSTGELFF
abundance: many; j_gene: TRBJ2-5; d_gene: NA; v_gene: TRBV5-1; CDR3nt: TGCGCCAGTGGAATTCAGGGCACCTTCCAAGAGACCCAGTACTTC; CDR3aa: CASGIQGTFQETQYF
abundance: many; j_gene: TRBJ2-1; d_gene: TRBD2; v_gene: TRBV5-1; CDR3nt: TGCGCCAGCAGCTTGGCCCTAGCGGGGGGGCTCGGTGAGCAGTTCTTC; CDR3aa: CASSLALAGGLGEQFF
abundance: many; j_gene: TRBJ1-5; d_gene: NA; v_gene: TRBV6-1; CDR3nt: TGTGCCAGCAGTGGTCGGCGTCAGCCCCAGCATTTT; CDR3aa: CASSGRRQPQHF
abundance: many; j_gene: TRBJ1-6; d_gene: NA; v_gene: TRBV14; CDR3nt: TGTGCCAGCAGCCCCGGGACACCTAGGGGACCCCTCCACTTT; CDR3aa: CASSPGTPRGPLHF
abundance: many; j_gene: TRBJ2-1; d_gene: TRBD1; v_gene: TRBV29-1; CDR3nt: TGCAGCGTCGGGACAGGGAATCTTCGATACAATGAGCAGTTCTTC; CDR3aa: CSVGTGNLRYNEQFF
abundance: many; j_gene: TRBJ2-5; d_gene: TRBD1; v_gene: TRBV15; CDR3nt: TGTGCCACCAGCAGAGATTGGACAGGGGGAGAGACCCAGTACTTC; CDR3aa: CATSRDWTGGETQYF
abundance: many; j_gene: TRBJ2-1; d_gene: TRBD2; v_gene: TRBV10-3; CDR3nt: TGTGCCATCAGCGAGGGACTAGCGGGAGGGCCCTCCTACAATGAGCAGTTCTTC; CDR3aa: CAISEGLAGGPSYNEQFF
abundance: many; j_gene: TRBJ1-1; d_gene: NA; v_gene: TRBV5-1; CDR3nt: TGCGCCAGCAGCTTGGCCGGGAGGGAAAACACTGAAGCTTTCTTT; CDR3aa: CASSLAGRENTEAFF
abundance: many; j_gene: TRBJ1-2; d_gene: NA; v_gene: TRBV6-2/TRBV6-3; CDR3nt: TGTGCCAGCAGTTACCGAGGAGCATCGGGCGGGTATGGCTACACCTTC; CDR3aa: CASSYRGASGGYGYTF
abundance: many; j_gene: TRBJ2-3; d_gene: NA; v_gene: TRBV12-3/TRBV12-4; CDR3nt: TGTGCCAGCAGCTCAGACAGATCTAGCACAGATACGCAGTATTTT; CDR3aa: CASSSDRSSTDTQYF
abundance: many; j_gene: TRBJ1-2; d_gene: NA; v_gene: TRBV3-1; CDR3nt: TGTGCCAGCAGCCAATTAAGTGGGTCCTATGGCTACACCTTC; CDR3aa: CASSQLSGSYGYTF
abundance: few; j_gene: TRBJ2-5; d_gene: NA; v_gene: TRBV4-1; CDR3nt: TGCGCCAGCCAAGATCCCGCGGCCCCCGGGGCCGAGACCCAGTACTTC; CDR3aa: CASQDPAAPGAETQYF
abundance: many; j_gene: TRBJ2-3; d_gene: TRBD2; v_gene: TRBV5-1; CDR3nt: TGCGCCAGCAGCTTGGTTGCGGGGGATAGCACAGATACGCAGTATTTT; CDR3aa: CASSLVAGDSTDTQYF
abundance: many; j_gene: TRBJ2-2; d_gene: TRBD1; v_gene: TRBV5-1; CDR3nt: TGCGCCAGCAGCTTGGTGGGGACAGGGGTTTCCACCGGGGAGCTGTTTTTT; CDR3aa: CASSLVGTGVSTGELFF
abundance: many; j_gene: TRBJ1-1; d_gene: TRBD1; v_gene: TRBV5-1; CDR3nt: TGCGCCAGCAGGACAGGGGGCGCCGGTGAAGCTTTCTTT; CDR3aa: CASRTGGAGEAFF
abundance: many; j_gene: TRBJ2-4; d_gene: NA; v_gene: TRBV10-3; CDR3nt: TGTGCCATCCGCGAACAGGGACAAAACATTCAGTACTTC; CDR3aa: CAIREQGQNIQYF
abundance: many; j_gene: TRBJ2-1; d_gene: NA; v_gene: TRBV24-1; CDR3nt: TGTGCCACCAGTGAGGGCTCAGGGGACGAGCAGTTCTTC; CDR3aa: CATSEGSGDEQFF
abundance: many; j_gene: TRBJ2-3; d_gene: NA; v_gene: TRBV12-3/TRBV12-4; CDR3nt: TGTGCCAGCATAGTGGGCCTAACAGACGTTTCTAGCACAGATACGCAGTATTTT; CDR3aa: CASIVGLTDVSSTDTQYF
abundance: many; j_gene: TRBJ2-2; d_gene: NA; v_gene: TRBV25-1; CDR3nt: TGTGCCAGCATCGGGACATCCAACACCGGGGAGCTGTTTTTT; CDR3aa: CASIGTSNTGELFF
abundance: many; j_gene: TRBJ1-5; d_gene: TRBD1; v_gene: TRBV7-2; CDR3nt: TGTGCCAGCAGGAGGACAGGGGGCTGGGATCAGCCCCAGCATTTT; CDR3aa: CASRRTGGWDQPQHF
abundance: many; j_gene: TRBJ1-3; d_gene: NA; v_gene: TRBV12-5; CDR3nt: TGTGCTAGTGGTTTGGTCCTCGGTCGAAACACCATATATTTT; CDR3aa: CASGLVLGRNTIYF
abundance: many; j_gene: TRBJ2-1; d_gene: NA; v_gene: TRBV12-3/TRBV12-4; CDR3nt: TGTGCCAGCAGTTTAAGGGCTAGTACCTACAATGAGCAGTTCTTC; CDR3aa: CASSLRASTYNEQFF
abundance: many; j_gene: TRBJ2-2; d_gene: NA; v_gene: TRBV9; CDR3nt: TGTGCCAGCAGCCCTCAGGAGGGGGCTACGAACACCGGGGAGCTGTTTTTT; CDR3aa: CASSPQEGATNTGELFF
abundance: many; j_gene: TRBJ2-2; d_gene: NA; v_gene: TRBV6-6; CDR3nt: TGTGCCAGCAGTTCCTCTGGAACCGGGGAGCTGTTTTTT; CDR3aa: CASSSSGTGELFF
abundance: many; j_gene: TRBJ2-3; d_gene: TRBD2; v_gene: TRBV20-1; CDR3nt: TGCAGTGCTAGGACGGTAGCGGGGGGTTTCACAGATACGCAGTATTTT; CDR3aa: CSARTVAGGFTDTQYF
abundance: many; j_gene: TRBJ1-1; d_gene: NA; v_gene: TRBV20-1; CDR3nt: TGCAGTGCTCCAGGGAAGAACACTGAAGCTTTCTTT; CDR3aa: CSAPGKNTEAFF
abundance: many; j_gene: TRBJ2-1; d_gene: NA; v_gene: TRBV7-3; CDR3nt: TGTGCCAGCAGCTTAACGTTCAAGGACTACAATGAGCAGTTCTTC; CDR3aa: CASSLTFKDYNEQFF